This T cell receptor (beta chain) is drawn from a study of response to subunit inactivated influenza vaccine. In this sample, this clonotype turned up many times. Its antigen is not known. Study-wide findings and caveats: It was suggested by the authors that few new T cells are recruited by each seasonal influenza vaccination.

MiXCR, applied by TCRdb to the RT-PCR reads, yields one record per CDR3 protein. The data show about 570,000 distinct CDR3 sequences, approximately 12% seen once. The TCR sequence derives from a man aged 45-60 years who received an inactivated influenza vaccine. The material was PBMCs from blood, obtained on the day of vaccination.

CDR3: CASSSRWGQVKPYGYTF. The CDR3 DNA reads as TGTGCCAGCAGTTCCAGATGGGGACAGGTGAAACCTTATGGCTACACCTTC. The chain has TRBV12-3 or TRBV12-4 and TRBJ1-2; 8 positions agree with TRBD1. J was trimmed by 5 bases and V by 4 bases; bases with no gene match: 15. The CDR3 runs to 17 residues.